Listed below are T cell receptor beta chains from one sample, sequenced in a study of cytomegalovirus exposure and HLA in healthy donors. Measured with immunoSEQ multiplex PCR; TCRdb has only the in-frame clones, and not every one. The table lists tens of thousands of clones, about 80% of them singletons, with 3.9% in the top ten. The material sequenced was PBMCs. The receptors come from a woman aged 40 to 50 in good health and CMV-seronegative. The conserved cysteine and the conserved F or W are not part of the CDR3 here. Fields, in order: J gene, CDR3 length, V gene, CDR3 protein.

>TRBJ2-7|13|TRBV9
ASSVGGSETYEQY
>TRBJ1-5|12|TRBV28
ASSFAGEDQPQH
>TRBJ2-1|13|TRBV7-3
ASSPGTSGINEQF
>TRBJ2-3|16|TRBV19
ASSIRLAGGPFTDTQY
>TRBJ1-4|12|TRBV28
ASSFPAGGEKLF
>TRBJ2-1|14|TRBV4-3
ASSQDYFGSYNEQF
>TRBJ1-2|11|TRBV27
ASSPRTGYGYT
>TRBJ1-2|13|TRBV28
ASLIATGDVYGYT
>TRBJ2-1|10|TRBV7-6
ASSLVRQEQF
>TRBJ2-3|13|TRBV11-2
ASSLGLASTDTQY
>TRBJ1-1|12|TRBV5-1
ASGTGGGGTEAF
>TRBJ2-3|13|TRBV2
ASSHRTTSTDTQY
>TRBJ2-1|14|TRBV6-4
ASSDSQREGLDEQF
>TRBJ1-4|12|TRBV5-1
ASSPAGGYEKLF
>TRBJ2-1|13|TRBV5-1
ASSPSGRLNNEQF
>TRBJ1-4|12|TRBV2
ASSEDRVNEKLF
>TRBJ2-7|13|TRBV10-3
AISPGTGGAYEQY
>TRBJ1-5|11|TRBV7-6
ASRKGGNQPQH
>TRBJ2-7|13|TRBV15
ATSSIGQGNYEQY
>TRBJ2-1|13|TRBV5-8
ASSPGQISYNEQF
>TRBJ2-5|11|TRBV18
ASSRDNQETQY
>TRBJ1-1|12|TRBV25-1
ASSDPVKNTEAF
>TRBJ2-2|15|TRBV7-6
ASSRTSGRARTGELF
>TRBJ2-5|15|TRBV7-9
ASSLPWAGAPQETQY
>TRBJ2-2|11|TRBV4-3
ASSLQGSGELF
>TRBJ1-3|11|TRBV7-3
ASSLQGGNTIY
>TRBJ1-2|12|TRBV2
ASSEQGANYGYT
>TRBJ2-3|13|TRBV7-2
ASSLQAGGTDTQY
>TRBJ2-2|13|TRBV27
ASGGGRAGTGELF
>TRBJ1-1|9|TRBV5-1
ASQAGAEAF
>TRBJ1-2|10|TRBV28
ASRGVPYGYT
>TRBJ2-5|12|TRBV27
ASSLAGQGETQY
>TRBJ2-2|14|TRBV2
ASSESGLSGTGELF
>TRBJ1-4|13|TRBV6-4
ASSERWGSGEKLF
>TRBJ1-1|11|TRBV6-5
ACVTRGRTEAF
>TRBJ1-2|14|TRBV7-2
ASSFRDRVTNYGYT
>TRBJ2-3|14|TRBV7-9
ASSFARAGGSDTQY
>TRBJ2-1|13|TRBV27
ASSPRSGTGSEQF
>TRBJ1-1|11|TRBV10-2
ASKDRANTEAF
>TRBJ2-7|13|TRBV7-9
ASSLESGPSYEQY
>TRBJ1-1|14|TRBV4-2
ASSQDSQGGLTEAF
>TRBJ2-2|15|TRBV7-9
ASSPNRDRANTGELF
>TRBJ2-1|17|TRBV4-2
ASSQDWTSGRAYYNEQF
>TRBJ1-1|13|TRBV9
ASSSRTGLNTEAF
>TRBJ1-1|13|TRBV5-1
ASSLAPGMNTEAF
>TRBJ1-1|11|TRBV18
ASSPDLNTEAF
>TRBJ1-5|15|TRBV5-4
ASSLSDRAYSNQPQH
>TRBJ2-1|14|TRBV19
ASSIIGGSSVNEQF